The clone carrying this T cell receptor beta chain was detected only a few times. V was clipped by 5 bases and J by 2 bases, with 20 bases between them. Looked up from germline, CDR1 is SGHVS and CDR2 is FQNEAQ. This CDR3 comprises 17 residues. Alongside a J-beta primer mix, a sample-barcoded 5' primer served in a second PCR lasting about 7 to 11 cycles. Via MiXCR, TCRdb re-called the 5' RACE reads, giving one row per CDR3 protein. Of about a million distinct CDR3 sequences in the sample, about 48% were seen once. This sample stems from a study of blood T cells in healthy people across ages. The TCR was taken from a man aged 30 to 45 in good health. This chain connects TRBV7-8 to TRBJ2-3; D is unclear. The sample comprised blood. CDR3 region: CASSPLERRLNTDTQYF. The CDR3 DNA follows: TGTGCCAGCAGCCCACTTGAGCGACGGCTGAACACAGATACGCAGTATTTT.